The 8 T cell receptor beta chains in this list originate from one sample, sequenced in a study of CD8+ T cells in alopecia areata. RNA was isolated and reverse transcribed to cDNA, the sequencing template. Libraries were prepared by immunoSEQ multiplex PCR; TCRdb keeps only in-frame clonotypes and omits some of them. Recorded here are fewer than 3,000 clones, none singletons. Sequenced: lesional skin. The receptors stem from a C3H/HeJ mouse with alopecia areata. MHC haplotype here: H2-k.

The sample holds a few counts of this clone. TCRdb's protein does not match the DNA translation at residue 12; the protein provided is translated from the DNA. A far bigger clonotype differs at one base, so this is likely a read error. The gene names given are mouse names. The CDR3 goes on 3 residues after the read ends, and that part is filled in from the germline J gene. The chain carries TRBV5 and TRBJ1-3; no clear D gene. The CDR3 is made up of 15 amino acids. The V gene lost 0 bases and the J gene lost 3 bases, with 9 bases spanning the gap. Per the germline V gene, CDR1 is LGHNA and CDR2 is YNLKQL (reference sequence). The CDR3 DNA, read in part, is TGTGCCAGCAGCCAAGATAACAATTGTGGAAATACG. Translating it yields CASSQDNNCGNT. The CDR3 in full is CASSQDNNCGNTLYF.

This clone was detected many times. Gene labels here are mouse ones. The read gets to within 4 residues of the CDR3 end, and the germline J gene fills in the rest. The V gene is TRBV13-3, the J gene TRBJ1-2; D may be TRBD1 (5 bases). Looked up from germline, CDR1 is NNHDY and CDR2 is SYVADS. The CDR3 is 14 residues long. With 0 bases removed from V and 3 bases from J, the gap between germline ends came to 9 bases. The CDR3: CASSDAGPHSDYTF. The part of the CDR3 DNA that was read is TGTGCCAGCAGTGATGCAGGGCCCCACTCC.

This clone was seen at least ten times. Gene names denote mouse genes. The read terminates 4 residues ahead of where the CDR3 ends, so the germline J gene completes it. The sample contains more than one DNA sequence encoding this CDR3. This chain connects TRBV14 to TRBJ2-7, with 11 bases identical to TRBD1. Germline V lookup: CDR1 SGHDT, CDR2 FRDEAV. This CDR3 has 14 residues. V was pared by 5 bases and J by 3 bases, with 4 bases of the junction left unmatched. The CDR3 sequence is CASSSGTGGYEQYF. The sequenced part of the CDR3 DNA is TGTGCCAGCAGCTCCGGGACAGGGGGCTAT.

In the case of this clone: A read error may explain this, as a much larger clone is one base away. Mouse gene names apply. Read data end 4 residues before the CDR3 end; the end is taken from the germline J gene. This chain connects TRBV14 to TRBJ2-1; D is perhaps TRBD1 (6 bases). Germline values: CDR1 SGHDT, CDR2 FRDEAV. Trimming took 7 bases from V and 2 from J, leaving 16 bases between them. This CDR3 is 15 amino acids long. CDR3: CASSRPRGDYAEQFF. The covered CDR3 bases are TGTGCCAGCTCCCGTCCCAGGGGAGACTATGCT.

This clone was recorded a few times. Mouse gene names and germline throughout. The read ends 4 residues early relative to the CDR3; the germline J gene fills the gap. The gene calls are TRBV31 and TRBJ2-3; 7 positions match TRBD2. The junction had 9 bases not matched to a gene; V was cut back by 0 bases and J by 0 bases. The CDR3 totals 17 residues. Germline loops: CDR1 GKSSPN, CDR2 SITVG. The sequenced CDR3 bases are TGTGCCTGGAGTCTCCTGTTTGGGGGGACTAGTGCAGAA. Amino acids: CAWSLLFGGTSAE. The whole CDR3 is CAWSLLFGGTSAETLYF.

This clone was counted ten times or more. The protein recorded in TCRdb does not match the translated DNA at residue 11; the protein presented here comes from translating the DNA. Gene names follow the mouse nomenclature. The read terminates 3 residues ahead of where the CDR3 ends, so the germline J gene completes it. The chain couples TRBV19 to TRBJ1-6; 7 bases map to TRBD1. TRBJ1-6 is sorted into the ORF group, with uncertain function. V gave up 1 base and J gave up 5 bases; unmatched junction bases: 0. The CDR3 sequence is 14 residues long. Per the germline V gene, CDR1 is FNHDT and CDR2 is SITEND (reference sequence). CDR3 sequence: CASSIQGDNSPLYF. The CDR3 DNA, read in part, is TGTGCCAGCAGTATACAGGGGGATAATTCGCCC.

This clone was seen a few times. Gene names are mouse gene names. From the germline J gene comes the end of the CDR3, since the read stops 4 residues before it. This chain uses TRBV2 with TRBJ2-4; 7 positions agree with TRBD2. Looked up from germline, CDR1 is LGHNA and CDR2 is YSYQKL. The junction had 6 bases not matched to a gene; V was cut back by 1 base and J by 2 bases. The CDR3 extends over 16 amino acids. CDR3 in amino acids: CASSQAGGGSQNTLYF. The sequenced part of the CDR3 DNA is TGTGCCAGCAGCCAAGCTGGGGGTGGATCTCAAAAC.

This clone is medium-sized within its sample. Any gene name here is a mouse gene name. CDR3: CTCSAAQGEAETLYF. The part of the CDR3 DNA that was read is TGCACCTGCAGTGCAGCCCAGGGGGAGGCAGAA. The chain recombines TRBV1 with TRBJ2-3, with TRBD1 identical over 7 bases. The CDR3 is cut off 4 residues early in the read; its end comes from the germline J gene. Germline V CDR1 and CDR2: NSQYPW, LRSPGD (reference sequence). The CDR3 spans 15 residues. With V trimmed by 1 base and J by 3 bases, 4 bases remained unmatched.